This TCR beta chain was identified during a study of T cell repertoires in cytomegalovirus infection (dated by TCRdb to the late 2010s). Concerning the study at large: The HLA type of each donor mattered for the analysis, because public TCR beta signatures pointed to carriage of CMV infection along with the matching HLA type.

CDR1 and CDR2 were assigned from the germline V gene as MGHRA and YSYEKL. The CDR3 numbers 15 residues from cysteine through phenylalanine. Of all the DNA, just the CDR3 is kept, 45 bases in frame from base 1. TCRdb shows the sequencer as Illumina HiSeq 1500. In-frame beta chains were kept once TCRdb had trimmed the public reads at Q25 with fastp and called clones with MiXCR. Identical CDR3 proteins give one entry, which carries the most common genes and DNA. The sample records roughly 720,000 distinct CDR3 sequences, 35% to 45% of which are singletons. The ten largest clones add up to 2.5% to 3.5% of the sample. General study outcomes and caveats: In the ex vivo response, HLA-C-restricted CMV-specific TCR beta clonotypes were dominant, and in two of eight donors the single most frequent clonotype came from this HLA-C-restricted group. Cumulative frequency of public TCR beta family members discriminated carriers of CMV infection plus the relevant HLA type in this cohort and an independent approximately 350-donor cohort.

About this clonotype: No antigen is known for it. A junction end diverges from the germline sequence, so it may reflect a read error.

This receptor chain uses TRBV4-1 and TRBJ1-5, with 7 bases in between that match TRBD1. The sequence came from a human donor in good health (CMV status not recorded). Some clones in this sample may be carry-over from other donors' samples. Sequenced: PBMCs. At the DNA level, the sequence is TGTGCCAGCAGCCCAGAGGATACAGGGGATCAGCCCCAGCATTTT. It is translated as CASSPEDTGDQPQHF.